This T cell receptor beta chain was profiled in a study of cytomegalovirus exposure and HLA in healthy donors. Concerning this clone itself: What it recognizes is unknown.

A multiplex PCR was run with 60 Vbeta primers and 13 Jbeta primers. Assay used: immunoSEQ multiplex PCR; TCRdb lists only in-frame clones, some missing. This sample yields 70,000 to 75,000 clones, of which around 72% are seen a single time; 9.5% to 13% belongs to the top ten. Study findings and constraints: HLA alleles were associated with roughly 17,000 TCR beta sequences in a later analysis at 0.05 false discovery rate. TRBV6-2, TRBV6-3 and some other V segments were unresolvable in 87-base-pair reads.

The germline V gene encodes CDR1 SEHNR and CDR2 FQNEAQ (reference sequence). Losses at the gene ends were 4 bases for V and 2 bases for J; bases not matched to a gene: 12. The CDR3 sequence is 19 residues long. Sequencing was done on a sample of PBMCs. The receptor was derived from a woman in her 40s in good health and CMV-seropositive. The chain combines TRBV7-9 with TRBJ1-3, with TRBD1 matching 12 bases. CDR3 protein: CASSSFTNRDRGPGNTIYF. The CDR3 nucleotides are TGTGCCAGCAGCTCCTTTACAAACCGGGACAGGGGGCCTGGAAACACCATATATTTT.